The 10 T cell receptor beta chains below all came from one sample that was sequenced in a study of blood T cells in healthy people across ages. With a J-beta primer mix and a sample-barcoded 5' primer, a second PCR ran roughly 6 to 12 cycles. MiXCR was run by TCRdb on the 5' RACE reads, yielding one entry per CDR3 protein. This sample has 890,000 or so distinct CDR3 sequences, with around 62% found just once. The specimen sequenced was blood. The receptor set was obtained from a young man in good health.

A few counts support this clonotype. The V gene is TRBV12-3 or TRBV12-4, the J gene TRBJ2-1, with 15 bases that match TRBD2. The CDR3 has 14 amino acids. Trimming at V came to 1 base and at J to 15 bases, leaving 4 bases not matched to a gene. CDR3 in DNA: TGTGCCAGCAGTTTAGGGACTAGCGGGGGGGCTCTGTTCTTC. It translates to CASSLGTSGGALFF.

The chain couples TRBV7-2 to TRBJ2-1; 9 bases agree with TRBD1. The CDR3 is 14 residues long. Germline values: CDR1 SGHTA, CDR2 FQGNSA. Trimming at V came to 6 bases and at J to 8 bases, leaving 8 bases not matched to a gene. The CDR3 region is CASSRTGVVDEQFF. The CDR3 DNA reads as TGTGCCAGCAGTAGGACAGGGGTGGTCGATGAGCAGTTCTTC.

V gene TRBV20-1 combines with J gene TRBJ2-7; TRBD2 might be the D (5 bases). CDR3 length equals 11 residues. Germline CDR1 DFQATT, CDR2 SNEGSKA (reference sequence). In DNA, the CDR3 is TGCAGCTACCGGGGCTCCTACGAGCAGTACTTC. Amino acid sequence: CSYRGSYEQYF.

This clonotype has more than one count but fewer than ten. For the CDR3, the DNA is TGTGCCAGCAGCCAAGAGGCTAGCGGAAACATTCAGTACTTC. Translation gives CASSQEASGNIQYF. The V gene is TRBV3-1, the J gene TRBJ2-4; 7 nucleotides match TRBD2. V trimming: 0 bases; J trimming: 6 bases; junction bases outside the gene matches: 2. Looked up from germline, CDR1 is LGHDT and CDR2 is YNNKEL (reference sequence). CDR3 length: 14 amino acids.

The V and J genes are TRBV9 and TRBJ2-1, with D perhaps TRBD2 (6 bases). Germline CDR1 SGDLS, CDR2 YYNGEE. The length of the CDR3 is 16 residues. V lost 4 bases, J lost 1 base, and 15 bases lay in between. CDR3 nucleotide sequence: TGTGCCAGCAGCAGAGGGACTTTCCGATCCTACAATGAGCAGTTCTTC. Amino acid sequence: CASSRGTFRSYNEQFF.

The chain carries TRBV6-5 and TRBJ1-4, with D possibly being TRBD1 (6 bases). Germline assignment: CDR1 MNHEY and CDR2 SVGAGI. The CDR3 length is 16 residues. The ends were cut back, 0 bases at V and 5 bases at J, with 13 bases in the middle. Written as DNA, the CDR3 is TGTGCCAGCAGTTACTCTACGCAGGGGAGGAATGAAAAACTGTTTTTT. It encodes CASSYSTQGRNEKLFF.

Only a few counts were recorded for this clonotype. The chain couples TRBV29-1 to TRBJ1-2, with D uncertain. Trimming shortened V by 5 bases and J by 6 bases, and 4 bases separated the two germline ends. Per germline, CDR1 SQVTM and CDR2 ANQGSEA. There are 9 residues in the CDR3. CDR3 amino acids: CSVSDGYTF. The CDR3 DNA reads TGCAGCGTTTCGGATGGCTACACCTTC.

The table lists this clonotype with a few counts. The V and J genes are TRBV4-2 and TRBJ2-1; D may be TRBD1 (6 bases). V was trimmed by 1 base and J by 1 base, leaving 11 bases between them. The CDR3 loop spans 16 amino acids. CDR1 LGHNA and CDR2 YNFKEQ come from the germline V gene. CDR3 sequence (DNA): TGTGCCAGCAGCCAAGCGCAGGGGATTTCCTACAATGAGCAGTTCTTC. Translated, it gives CASSQAQGISYNEQFF.

The rearrangement links TRBV3-1 to TRBJ2-5, with D unclear. Per the germline V gene, CDR1 is LGHDT and CDR2 is YNNKEL (reference sequence). The CDR3 spans 13 residues. V was trimmed by 7 bases and J by 5 bases, leaving 14 bases between them. The DNA for the CDR3 is TGTGCCAGCACCAGTGCATCTCAGGAGACCCAGTACTTC. Amino acid sequence: CASTSASQETQYF.

The chain has TRBV28 and TRBJ2-1, with D unresolved. Germline V gene sequence: CDR1 MDHEN, CDR2 SYDVKM. V was trimmed by 8 bases and J by 0 bases, leaving 8 bases between them. The CDR3 extends over 13 amino acids. The CDR3 sequence is CASHLSSYNEQFF. CDR3 nucleotide sequence: TGTGCCAGCCACCTGAGCTCCTACAATGAGCAGTTCTTC.